These 8 T cell receptor beta chains originate from one sample sequenced in a study of neurological immune-mediated disorders. Time point of the sample: longitudinal time-point 1 (baseline). TCRdb reprocessed the 5' RACE reads with MiXCR, giving one entry per CDR3 protein. Of 60,000 to 90,000 distinct CDR3 sequences detected, 10% appear once; the ten largest clones hold approximately 9.6%. The specimen was PBMCs. These receptors all stem from a man younger than 45 in good health.

This clonotype was counted many times. The rearrangement uses TRBV3-1 and TRBJ2-5; the D call may be TRBD1 or TRBD2 (5 bases each). Germline values: CDR1 LGHDT, CDR2 YNNKEL (reference sequence). V was shortened by 4 bases and J by 8 bases, with 14 bases between the two germline ends. The CDR3 runs 13 residues. CDR3 sequence reads: CASSPGPQITQYF. CDR3 in DNA: TGTGCCAGCAGCCCGGGACCGCAAATAACCCAGTACTTC.

This clonotype was counted at least ten times. The chain joins TRBV20-1 to TRBJ2-7; no definite D call. The CDR3 runs to 14 residues. The germline V and J ends were trimmed by 2 bases and 0 bases, with 11 bases remaining between them. CDR1 DFQATT and CDR2 SNEGSKA come from the germline V gene (reference sequence). The CDR3 coding sequence is TGCAGTGCTAGAACGCGACCAAGCTCCTACGAGCAGTACTTC. It translates to CSARTRPSSYEQYF.

This clonotype was found many times. This chain uses TRBV5-1 with TRBJ2-1; no definite D call. Germline loops: CDR1 SGHRS, CDR2 YFSETQ. V was pared by 4 bases and J by 4 bases, with 9 bases between. This CDR3 contains 13 residues. This CDR3 reads CASSPQTYNEQFF. The CDR3 coding sequence is TGCGCCAGCAGCCCACAGACTTACAATGAGCAGTTCTTC.

In this sample, this clonotype turned up many times. The chain is built from TRBV2 and TRBJ1-2, with D possibly being TRBD1 (5 bases). The germline CDR1 and CDR2 sequences are SNHLY and FYNNEI. Trimming shortened V by 8 bases and J by 2 bases, and 6 bases separated the two germline ends. This CDR3 comprises 11 residues. As DNA, the CDR3 is TGTGCCAGCGCAGGGAACTATGGCTACACCTTC. It yields the protein CASAGNYGYTF. The full variable domain, completed using reference TRBV2 and TRBJ1-2, is EPEVTQTPSHQVTQMGQEVILRCVPISNHLYFYWYRQILGQKVEFLVSFYNNEISEKSEIFDDQFSVERPDGSNFTLKIRSTKLEDSAMYFCASAGNYGYTFGSGTRLTVV.

Ten or more counts support this clonotype. J is TRBJ2-5 and V is TRBV5-1; D remains ambiguous. V lost 4 bases, J lost 1 base, and 11 bases lay in between. CDR1 is SGHRS and CDR2 is YFSETQ in the germline V gene. This CDR3 has 14 residues. The CDR3 spells CASSRSPGQETQYF. In nucleotides, the CDR3 is TGCGCCAGCAGCCGTTCTCCTGGCCAAGAGACCCAGTACTTC.

At least ten counts were recorded for this clonotype. The genes are TRBV4-1 and TRBJ1-5; no firm D call. Trimming took off 1 base at V and 1 base at J, with 8 bases between the two ends. The CDR3 extends over 15 amino acids. CDR1 is MGHRA, CDR2 YSYEKL, per germline. CDR3 nucleotides: TGCGCCAGCAGCCAAGGCGTAATGAGCAATCAGCCCCAGCATTTT. Translated, it gives CASSQGVMSNQPQHF.

As for this clonotype: Given a much more abundant clone one base away, this may be a read error. The V gene is TRBV20-1, the J gene TRBJ2-3, with D tentatively TRBD2 (6 bases). This CDR3 spans 15 amino acids. In germline, CDR1 is DFQATT, CDR2 SNEGSKA (reference sequence). CDR3 nucleotide sequence: TGCAGCGACGCAAGCCTAGCGACTAGCACAGATACGCAGTATTTT. Translated, it gives CSDASLATSTDTQYF.

The sample holds many counts of this clonotype. The rearrangement uses TRBV28 and TRBJ2-5; the D gene is possibly TRBD2 (5 bases). V was clipped by 8 bases and J by 4 bases, with 17 bases between them. Germline-derived CDR1 and CDR2 are MDHEN and SYDVKM. This CDR3 has 14 residues. The CDR3 reads CASRFSVLRETQYF. The CDR3 DNA is TGTGCCAGCCGCTTTAGCGTTCTGAGAGAGACCCAGTACTTC.